A selection of T cell receptor beta chains follows, all from one sample in a study of graft-versus-host responses after intestinal transplantation. The data were produced by immunoSEQ multiplex PCR, yet TCRdb's version contains in-frame clones alone and is incomplete. In the table there are about 11,000 clones, about 80% of which are singletons. The sequences come from ileum tissue, collected 23 days after intestinal transplant. The receptor source for this set is a human patient who received an intestinal transplant, so some T cells may come from the graft donor. Both conserved end residues are part of each CDR3. A D gene is named only where the DNA matches it firmly. Rows may omit the clone size; those that give it use once, few, many or a size class.

-	-	TRBV18	TRBJ1-1	TGTGCCAGCTCACCCAGTGACACTGAAGCTTTCTTT	CASSPSDTEAFF
-	-	TRBV7-8	TRBJ1-1	TGTGCCAGCAATGACCCGTCGAGCACTGAAGCTTTCTTT	CASNDPSSTEAFF
TRBD1	-	TRBV19	TRBJ2-3	TGTGCCAGTAGTATAATAGGGACAGGCACAGATACGCAGTATTTT	CASSIIGTGTDTQYF
-	once	TRBV4-3	TRBJ1-6	TGCGCCAGCAGCCAAAGTAGGGGCAGGCGTAATTCACCCCTCCACTTT	CASSQSRGRRNSPLHF
TRBD2	-	TRBV9	TRBJ2-5	TGTGCCAGCAGCCTCGCGGGGGGGCCAACGGAGACCCAGTACTTC	CASSLAGGPTETQYF
-	-	TRBV28	TRBJ2-5	TGTGCCAGCAGTTTACTTCCGGAGGGAACTCAAGAGACCCAGTACTTC	CASSLLPEGTQETQYF
-	-	TRBV4-1	TRBJ2-7	TGCGCCAGCAGCCAAGAAAGTGGGAGCTACGAGCAGTACTTC	CASSQESGSYEQYF
TRBD1	-	TRBV10-1	TRBJ1-2	TGCGCCAGCAGTGTCTGGACAGGGGAGGGCTACACCTTC	CASSVWTGEGYTF
-	-	TRBV5-6	TRBJ2-6	TGTGCCAGCAGTTCCGGAGTCTCTGGGGCCAACGTCCTGACTTTC	CASSSGVSGANVLTF
-	-	TRBV6-1	TRBJ2-1	TGTGCCAGCAGTGAATCGCGGGCCCTTAACGATTATGAGCAGTTCTTC	CASSESRALNDYEQFF
-	-	TRBV11-2	TRBJ2-1	TGTGCCAGCAGCCGCGCGACAGTGTTTGACAACAATGAGCAGTTCTTC	CASSRATVFDNNEQFF
TRBD2	-	TRBV19	TRBJ2-1	TGTGCCAGTAGTATACTAGCGGGAGCGTCCTACAATGAGCAGTTCTTC	CASSILAGASYNEQFF
-	-	TRBV4-1	TRBJ1-2	TGCGCCAGCAGCCACCAGATTCAGGATTATGGCTACACCTTC	CASSHQIQDYGYTF
-	-	TRBV15	TRBJ2-5	TGTGCCACCAGCAGAGATTCAGTGACGGTACAAGAGACCCAGTACTTC	CATSRDSVTVQETQYF
-	once	TRBV30	TRBJ2-7	TGTGCCTGTCAAGAGGGGGACTCCTACGAGCAGTACTTC	CACQEGDSYEQYF
TRBD1	-	TRBV7-3	TRBJ1-5	TGTGCCAGCAGCCAGGGGGGCAATCAGCCCCAGCATTTT	CASSQGGNQPQHF
-	-	TRBV11-2	TRBJ2-1	TGTGCCAGCAGCTTAGGGGCTATAAATGAGCAGTTCTTC	CASSLGAINEQFF
-	-	TRBV7-6	TRBJ1-1	TGTGCCAGCAGCCCGCAGTCTGGGGAAGCTTTCTTT	CASSPQSGEAFF
-	large	TRBV10-2	TRBJ2-7	TGCGCCAGCAGTGAGTCGCAGGGGGGCCCGCCGGACGAGCAGTACTTC	CASSESQGGPPDEQYF
-	-	TRBV4-3	TRBJ2-5	TGCGCCAGCAGCCAAGAACGGGGCCCGGAGACCCAGTACTTC	CASSQERGPETQYF
-	-	TRBV19	TRBJ1-3	TGTGCCAGTAGGCTCACGAGGGTCGGAAACACCATATATTTT	CASRLTRVGNTIYF
-	-	TRBV4-3	TRBJ1-1	TGCGCCAGCAGCCAGTCCGGACAGAGTGAAGCTTTCTTT	CASSQSGQSEAFF
-	few	TRBV18	TRBJ1-3	TGTGCCTGGGGCGCTGGAAACACCATATATTTT	CAWGAGNTIYF
-	-	TRBV5-4	TRBJ2-1	TGTGCCAGCAGCTTGGAGTTCGGCTACAATGAGCAGTTCTTC	CASSLEFGYNEQFF
-	few	TRBV7-3	TRBJ2-7	TGTGCCAGCAGCTCCCGGACAGACTACGAGCAGTACTTC	CASSSRTDYEQYF
-	few	TRBV4-1	TRBJ1-1	TGCGCCAGCAGCCAAGAATGGAGGACTGAAGCTTTCTTT	CASSQEWRTEAFF
-	-	TRBV7-3	TRBJ2-1	TGTGCCAGCAGCTTAGATCTAGCGGCCAGAGGGGGTGAGCAGTTCTTC	CASSLDLAARGGEQFF
-	-	TRBV11-2	TRBJ2-7	TGTGCCAGCAGCTCCTACGAGCAGTACTTC	CASSSYEQYF
-	-	TRBV10-3	TRBJ2-1	TGTGCCATCAGTGAGGACGGGAGCTCCTACAATGAGCAGTTCTTC	CAISEDGSSYNEQFF
TRBD1	-	TRBV11-1	TRBJ2-1	TGTGCCAGCAGTTTTACAGGGGGCCGTGGGGATGAGCAGTTCTTC	CASSFTGGRGDEQFF
-	-	TRBV11-2	TRBJ2-2	TGTGCCAGCAGCCACGACGGGCTGTTTTTT	CASSHDGLFF
-	once	TRBV7-2	TRBJ2-7	TGTGCCAGCAGCTTAGGGTGGGGTAACTACGAGCAGTACTTC	CASSLGWGNYEQYF
-	-	TRBV28	TRBJ1-2	TGTGCCAGCAGTTTTTTTTCCCCGTTTCAGGGCCTAAAAACTAACTATGGCTACACCTTC	CASSFFSPFQGLKTNYGYTF
-	-	TRBV5-1	TRBJ2-1	TGCGCCAGCAGGAGGGAGGCCTCCTACAATGAGCAGTTCTTC	CASRREASYNEQFF
-	-	TRBV30	TRBJ2-2	TGTGCCTGGAGTGTACAGTCTACTAGACACACCGGGGAGCTGTTTTTT	CAWSVQSTRHTGELFF